These 9 T cell receptor beta chains originate from one sample sequenced in a study of T-cell reconstitution after alpha-beta-depleted transplantation in children. Preparation of the TCRbeta library was carried out with unique molecular identifiers. TCRdb recomputed calls from the PCR reads with MiXCR, one row per CDR3 protein. In the table there are roughly 590,000 distinct CDR3 sequences, approximately 17% of which are singletons. This specimen was PBMCs from the stem cell graft donor, taken from the stem cell graft. The receptor set was obtained from a human donor who donated a stem cell graft to a child with acute myeloid leukemia.

The chain uses TRBV7-9 and TRBJ2-3; 14 bases are a match to TRBD2. CDR1 and CDR2 (germline): SEHNR, FQNEAQ (reference sequence). CDR3 length: 16 residues. V was pared by 5 bases and J by 6 bases, with 7 bases of the junction left unmatched. In nucleotides, the CDR3 is TGTGCCAGCAGCCCGGGACTAGCGGGGGCATCGGATACGCAGTATTTT. Encoded protein: CASSPGLAGASDTQYF.

This rearrangement joins TRBV6-2 or TRBV6-3 to TRBJ1-1, with D tentatively TRBD1 (6 bases). CDR1 is MNHEY, CDR2 SVGEGT, per germline. The CDR3 has 11 residues. V dropped 5 bases and J dropped 8 bases, with 9 bases sitting between them. CDR3 coding DNA: TGTGCCAGCAGTAGGACAGACGAAGCTTTCTTT. This sequence encodes CASSRTDEAFF.

This clonotype was picked up many times. The J gene is TRBJ1-2, the V gene TRBV20-1; possibly TRBD1 for D (6 bases). V was clipped by 3 bases and J by 6 bases, with 8 bases between them. The CDR3 runs 11 residues. The germline V gene encodes CDR1 DFQATT and CDR2 SNEGSKA (reference sequence). DNA of the CDR3: TGCAGTGCTAGCAGGGGAGATGGCTACACCTTC. Its protein product is CSASRGDGYTF.

This clonotype was seen many times. The CDR3 spells CSVDAGNEQFF. The DNA of the CDR3 is TGCAGCGTTGATGCAGGAAATGAGCAGTTCTTC. The J gene is TRBJ2-1, the V gene TRBV29-1; D gene unclear. V lost 3 bases to trimming and J lost 7 bases, with 7 bases between them. There are 11 residues in the CDR3. CDR1 is SQVTM, CDR2 ANQGSEA, per germline.

Regarding this clonotype: This may stem from a read error, because a much larger clone lies one nucleotide away. The gene calls are TRBV15 and TRBJ2-7; the D gene is possibly TRBD1 (5 bases). The CDR3 totals 14 residues. The germline gives CDR1 LNHNV, CDR2 YYDKDF (reference sequence). The CDR3 region has the DNA TGTGCCGCCAGCACCTCGACAGTTTCCTACGAGCAGTACTTC. This encodes CAASTSTVSYEQYF.

This clonotype was detected ten times or more. The chain links TRBV15 to TRBJ2-5; D gene unclear. CDR3 length equals 14 residues. V lost 5 bases, J lost 2 bases, and 12 bases lay in between. Germline V gives CDR1 LNHNV, CDR2 YYDKDF (reference sequence). CDR3 sequence: CATSPGSLQETQYF. The CDR3 region has the DNA TGTGCCACCAGCCCCGGCAGCCTACAAGAGACCCAGTACTTC.

V gene TRBV13 combines with J gene TRBJ2-7; 10 nucleotides align to TRBD1. The J segment lost 2 bases and the V segment lost 4 bases, leaving 5 bases of the junction unmatched. Germline loops: CDR1 PRHDT, CDR2 FYEKMQ (reference sequence). This CDR3 has 15 amino acids. CDR3 residues: CASSSGTGATYEQYF. The CDR3 region has the DNA TGTGCCAGCAGCTCGGGGACAGGGGCTACCTACGAGCAGTACTTC.

The chain's CDR3 is CASSPQVVAGDSYNEQFF. CDR3 bases: TGTGCCAGCTCACCACAAGTCGTCGCGGGGGACTCCTACAATGAGCAGTTCTTC. V is TRBV18 and J is TRBJ2-1; TRBD2 agrees at 7 bases. Germline-derived CDR1 and CDR2 are KGHSH and LQKENI. The CDR3 extends over 18 amino acids. Trimming at V came to 1 base and at J to 0 bases, leaving 9 bases not matched to a gene.

Many counts were recorded for this clonotype. The V and J genes are TRBV5-6 and TRBJ2-1; no definite D call. Trimming took off 4 bases at V and 4 bases at J, with 9 bases between the two ends. This CDR3 has 13 amino acids. The germline V gene has CDR1 SGHDT and CDR2 YYEEEE. CDR3 sequence (DNA): TGTGCCAGCAGCACCTACAGATACAATGAGCAGTTCTTC. Translated, it gives CASSTYRYNEQFF.